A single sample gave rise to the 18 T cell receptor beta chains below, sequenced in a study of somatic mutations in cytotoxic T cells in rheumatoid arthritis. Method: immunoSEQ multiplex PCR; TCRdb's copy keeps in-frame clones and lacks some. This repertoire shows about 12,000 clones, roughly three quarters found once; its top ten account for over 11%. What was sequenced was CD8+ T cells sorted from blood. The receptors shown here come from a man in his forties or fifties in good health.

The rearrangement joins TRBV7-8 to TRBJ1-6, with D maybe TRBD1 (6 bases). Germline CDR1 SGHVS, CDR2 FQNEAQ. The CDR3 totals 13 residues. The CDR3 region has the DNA TGTGCTACAATACAGGGTTACAATTCACCCCTCCACTTT. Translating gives CATIQGYNSPLHF.

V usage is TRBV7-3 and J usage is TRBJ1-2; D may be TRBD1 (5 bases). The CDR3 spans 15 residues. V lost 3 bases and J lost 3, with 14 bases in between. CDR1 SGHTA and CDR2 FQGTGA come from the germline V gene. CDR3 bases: TGTGCCAGCAGCTTTACGGGGGGTGCGGACTATGGCTACACCTTC. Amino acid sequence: CASSFTGGADYGYTF.

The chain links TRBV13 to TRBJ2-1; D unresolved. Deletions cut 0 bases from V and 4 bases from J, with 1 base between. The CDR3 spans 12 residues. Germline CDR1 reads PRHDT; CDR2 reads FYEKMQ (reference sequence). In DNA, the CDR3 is TGTGCCAGCAGCTTAGGTTACAATGAGCAGTTCTTC. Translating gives CASSLGYNEQFF.

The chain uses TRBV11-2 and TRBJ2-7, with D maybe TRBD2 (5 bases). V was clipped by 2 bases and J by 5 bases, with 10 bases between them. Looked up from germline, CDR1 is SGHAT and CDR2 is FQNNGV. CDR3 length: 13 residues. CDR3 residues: CASSLILEDEQYF. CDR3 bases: TGTGCCAGCAGCTTAATTCTGGAGGACGAGCAGTACTTC. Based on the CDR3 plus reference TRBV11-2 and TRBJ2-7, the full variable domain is EAGVAQSPRYKIIEKRQSVAFWCNPISGHATLYWYQQILGQGPKLLIQFQNNGVVDDSQLPKDRFSAERLKGVDSTLKIQPAKLEDSAVYLCASSLILEDEQYFGPGTRLTVT.

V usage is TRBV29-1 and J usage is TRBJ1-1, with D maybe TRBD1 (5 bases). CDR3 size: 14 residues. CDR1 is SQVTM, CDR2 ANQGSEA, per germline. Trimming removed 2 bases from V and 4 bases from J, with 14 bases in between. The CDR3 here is CSVETGQGGTEAFF. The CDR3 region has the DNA TGCAGCGTTGAAACAGGTCAGGGTGGCACTGAAGCTTTCTTT.

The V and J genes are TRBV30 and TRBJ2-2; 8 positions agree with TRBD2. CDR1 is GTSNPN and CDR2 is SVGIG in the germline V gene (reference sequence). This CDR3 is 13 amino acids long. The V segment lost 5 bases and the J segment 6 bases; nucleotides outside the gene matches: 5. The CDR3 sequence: CAWAGGRAGELFF. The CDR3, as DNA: TGTGCCTGGGCGGGAGGAAGGGCCGGGGAGCTGTTTTTT.

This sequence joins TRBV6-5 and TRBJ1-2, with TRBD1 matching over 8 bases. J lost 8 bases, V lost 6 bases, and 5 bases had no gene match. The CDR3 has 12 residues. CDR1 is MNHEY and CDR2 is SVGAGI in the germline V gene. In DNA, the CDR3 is TGTGCCAGCAGCCTGACAGGGGTCGGCTACACCTTC. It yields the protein CASSLTGVGYTF.

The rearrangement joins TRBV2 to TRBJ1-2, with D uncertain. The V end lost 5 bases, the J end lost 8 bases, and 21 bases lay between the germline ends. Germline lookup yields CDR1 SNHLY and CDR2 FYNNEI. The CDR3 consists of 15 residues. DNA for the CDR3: TGTGCCAGCAGTTCCCTCGGGGAGGTGTCGGTAGGCTACACCTTC. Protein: CASSSLGEVSVGYTF.

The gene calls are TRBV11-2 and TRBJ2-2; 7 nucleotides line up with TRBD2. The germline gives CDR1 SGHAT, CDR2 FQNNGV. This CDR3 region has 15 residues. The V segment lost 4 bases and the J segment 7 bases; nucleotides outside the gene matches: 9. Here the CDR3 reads CASSSGPGRVGELFF. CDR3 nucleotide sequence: TGTGCCAGCAGCTCGGGCCCAGGGAGGGTCGGGGAGCTGTTTTTT.

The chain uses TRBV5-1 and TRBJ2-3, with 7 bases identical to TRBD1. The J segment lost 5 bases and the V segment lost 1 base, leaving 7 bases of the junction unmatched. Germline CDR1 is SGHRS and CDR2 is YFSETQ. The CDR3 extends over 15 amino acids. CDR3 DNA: TGCGCCAGCAGCTTGTTAGGGACAGAACTAGATACGCAGTATTTT. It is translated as CASSLLGTELDTQYF.

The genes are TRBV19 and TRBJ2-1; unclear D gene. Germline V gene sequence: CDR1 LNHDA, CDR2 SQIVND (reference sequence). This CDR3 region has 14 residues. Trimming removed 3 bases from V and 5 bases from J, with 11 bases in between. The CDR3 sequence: CASSILPHNNEQFF. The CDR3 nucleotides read TGTGCCAGTAGTATTCTCCCCCATAACAATGAGCAGTTCTTC. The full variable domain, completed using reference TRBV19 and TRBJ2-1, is DGGITQSPKYLFRKEGQNVTLSCEQNLNHDAMYWYRQDPGQGLRLIYYSQIVNDFQKGDIAEGYSVSREKKESFPLTVTSAQKNPTAFYLCASSILPHNNEQFFGPGTRLTVL.

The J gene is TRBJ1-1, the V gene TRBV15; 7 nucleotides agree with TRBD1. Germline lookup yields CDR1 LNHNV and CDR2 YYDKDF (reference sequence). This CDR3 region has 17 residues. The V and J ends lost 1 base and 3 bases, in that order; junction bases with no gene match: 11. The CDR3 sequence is CATSRGSNRGWDTEAFF. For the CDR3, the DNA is TGTGCCACCAGCAGAGGTAGTAACAGGGGATGGGACACTGAAGCTTTCTTT. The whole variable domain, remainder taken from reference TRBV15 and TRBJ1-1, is DAMVIQNPRYQVTQFGKPVTLSCSQTLNHNVMYWYQQKSSQAPKLLFHYYDKDFNNEADTPDNFQSRRPNTSFCFLDIRSPGLGDTAMYLCATSRGSNRGWDTEAFFGQGTRLTVV.

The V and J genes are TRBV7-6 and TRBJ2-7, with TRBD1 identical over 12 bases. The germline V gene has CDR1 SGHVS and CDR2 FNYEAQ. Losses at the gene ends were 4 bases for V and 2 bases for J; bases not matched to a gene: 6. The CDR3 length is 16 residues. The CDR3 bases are TGTGCCAGCAGCTCGAGACGGGACAGGGGGCCCTACGAGCAGTACTTC. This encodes CASSSRRDRGPYEQYF. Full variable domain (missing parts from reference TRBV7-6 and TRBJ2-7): GAGVSQSPRYKVTKRGQDVALRCDPISGHVSLYWYRQALGQGPEFLTYFNYEAQQDKSGLPNDRFSAERPEGSISTLTIQRTEQRDSAMYRCASSSRRDRGPYEQYFGPGTRLTVT.

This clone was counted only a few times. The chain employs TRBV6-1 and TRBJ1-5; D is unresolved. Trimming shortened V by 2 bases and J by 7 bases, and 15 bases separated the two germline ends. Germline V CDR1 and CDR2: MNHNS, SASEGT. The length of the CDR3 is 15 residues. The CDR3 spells CASSERVAGTQPQHF. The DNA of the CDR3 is TGTGCCAGCAGTGAAAGGGTGGCAGGAACCCAGCCCCAGCATTTT.

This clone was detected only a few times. CDR3 nucleotide sequence: TGTGCCAGCAGCTTAGAAAGCGCGAACACCATATATTTT. Amino acid sequence: CASSLESANTIYF. This chain joins TRBV7-6 and TRBJ1-3; D not resolved. Germline CDR1 SGHVS, CDR2 FNYEAQ. The ends were cut back, 1 base at V and 7 bases at J, with 8 bases in the middle. CDR3 length equals 13 residues.

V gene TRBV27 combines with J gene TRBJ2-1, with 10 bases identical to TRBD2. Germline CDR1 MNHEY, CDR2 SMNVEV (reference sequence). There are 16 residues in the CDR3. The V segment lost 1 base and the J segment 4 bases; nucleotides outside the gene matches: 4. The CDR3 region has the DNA TGTGCCAGCAGTTTATTAGCGGGGGGTCTTTACAATGAGCAGTTCTTC. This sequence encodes CASSLLAGGLYNEQFF.

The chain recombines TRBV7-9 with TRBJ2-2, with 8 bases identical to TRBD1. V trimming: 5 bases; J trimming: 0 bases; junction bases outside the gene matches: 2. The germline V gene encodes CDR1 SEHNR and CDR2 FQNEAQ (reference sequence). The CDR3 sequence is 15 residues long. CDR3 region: CASSRTGSNTGELFF. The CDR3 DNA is TGTGCCAGCAGCCGGACAGGGTCGAACACCGGGGAGCTGTTTTTT. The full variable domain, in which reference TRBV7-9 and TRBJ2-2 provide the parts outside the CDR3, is DTGVSQNPRHKITKRGQNVTFRCDPISEHNRLYWYRQTLGQGPEFLTYFQNEAQLEKSRLLSDRFSAERPKGSFSTLEIQRTEQGDSAMYLCASSRTGSNTGELFFGEGSRLTVL.

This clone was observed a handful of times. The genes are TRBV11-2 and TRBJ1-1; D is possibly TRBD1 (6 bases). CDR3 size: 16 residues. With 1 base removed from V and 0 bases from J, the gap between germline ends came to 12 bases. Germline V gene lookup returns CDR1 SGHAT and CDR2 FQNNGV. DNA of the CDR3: TGTGCCAGCAGCTTAGTCCGGACAGATATGAACACTGAAGCTTTCTTT. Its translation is CASSLVRTDMNTEAFF.